This paragraph reports one TCR beta chain. Its specificity is unknown. Reverse transcription used about 0.5 to 1 ug RNA and random hexamers. The TCR beta CDR3 was amplified by immunoSEQ multiplex PCR across 54 Vbeta, 13 Jbeta. MiXCR was run by TCRdb on the immunoSEQ multiplex PCR reads, yielding one entry per CDR3 protein. The table lists tens of thousands of distinct CDR3 sequences, 85% to 95% of them singletons. CDR1 and CDR2 (germline): MNHEY, SVGAGI. V gave up 5 bases and J gave up 6 bases, with 14 bases separating them. The CDR3 runs 13 residues. The record originates from a study of CD8 T cells in Susac syndrome. Sequencing of TCR beta was performed on blood CD8+ T cells and on blood CD4+ T cells. The authors negatively isolated CD8+ and CD4+ T cells and FACS-enriched TEMRA cells. Findings of the study overall: Individuals included in the TCR sequencing and HLA analysis were acknowledged by the study to be relatively few in number.

The chain recombines TRBV6-5 with TRBJ2-7; D perhaps matches TRBD1 (6 bases). This TCR was sampled from a human donor in good health. The sequenced sample was CD8+ T cells from PBMCs. The CDR3: CASSTGPWGEQYF. In nucleotides, the CDR3 is TGTGCCAGCAGTACAGGGCCGTGGGGCGAGCAGTACTTC.